Sequencing of this T cell receptor beta chain was carried out in a study of molecular identifiers for immune sequencing clone quantification. Overall study findings and caveats: Same-barcode identical TCR molecules could make highly expanded clones look smaller than they are. Clones above 20 RNA copies contained over 97% of effector molecules but under 1% of naive ones.

In preparing bulk TCR libraries, previously described methods and listed TCR primers were used. TCRdb passed the PCR reads through MiXCR, listing each CDR3 protein once. The sample yields 550,000 to 750,000 distinct CDR3 sequences, 20% seen once. This clonotype showed up many times. Its target is not known. Naive CD8 T cell sorting was performed on the CD8+CD4-CCR7+CD45RA+ phenotype. Sequencing input: naive CD8+ T cells from blood, with Jurkat cell RNA spiked in. Subset in this sample: FACS-sorted CD8+CD4-CCR7+CD45RA+ naive T cells. This TCR derives from a human donor in good health. Some libraries in this study had Jurkat cell RNA spiked in.

Here the CDR3 DNA reads TGTGCCTGCGGCAGGGACGGAACGAACACTGAAGCTTTCTTT. It codes for CACGRDGTNTEAFF. V usage is TRBV30 and J usage is TRBJ1-1; tentatively, D is TRBD1 (5 bases). Germline V gene data show CDR1 as GTSNPN and CDR2 as SVGIG (reference sequence). There are 14 residues in the CDR3. The germline V and J ends were trimmed by 6 bases and 1 base, with 15 bases remaining between them.